A single sample is the source of the 30 T cell receptor beta chains below, sequenced in a study of T-cell memory formation after mild COVID-19. TCRdb re-called the 5' RACE reads through MiXCR, storing one row per CDR3 protein. Of roughly 150,000 distinct CDR3 sequences in the sample, approximately 12% were seen once. Sequenced input: PBMCs or a T cell subset sorted from them (not recorded which). The receptors were sampled from a man aged 18 to 29 who had mild COVID-19 (a few samples of this study predate the infection). Cell type and time point are not known.

This clonotype was seen many times. The gene calls are TRBV5-1 and TRBJ1-1, with D hard to call. The CDR3 spans 13 residues. Germline-derived CDR1 and CDR2 are SGHRS and YFSETQ. The V and J ends lost 0 bases and 3 bases respectively, with 6 bases between them. CDR3: CASSLDPDTEAFF. DNA of the CDR3: TGCGCCAGCAGCTTGGATCCTGACACTGAAGCTTTCTTT.

J is TRBJ2-5 and V is TRBV4-3, with D possibly being TRBD2 (6 bases). Trimming removed 0 bases from V and 2 bases from J, with 10 bases in between. Germline V CDR1 and CDR2: LGHNA, YSLEER. The CDR3 is 15 residues long. CDR3 sequence reads: CASSQEVAGQETQYF. The CDR3 bases are TGCGCCAGCAGCCAAGAAGTGGCGGGGCAAGAGACCCAGTACTTC.

This clonotype has a handful of counts. The chain links TRBV5-1 to TRBJ1-2; D is ambiguous. The CDR3 is made up of 14 amino acids. V was pared by 3 bases and J by 2 bases, with 11 bases between. Germline CDR1 reads SGHRS; CDR2 reads YFSETQ. DNA for the CDR3: TGCGCCAGCAGCTATTCGACATTGAACTATGGCTACACCTTC. Translated: CASSYSTLNYGYTF. Based on the CDR3 plus reference TRBV5-1 and TRBJ1-2, the full variable domain is KAGVTQTPRYLIKTRGQQVTLSCSPISGHRSVSWYQQTPGQGLQFLFEYFSETQRNKGNFPGRFSGRQFSNSRSEMNVSTLELGDSALYLCASSYSTLNYGYTFGSGTRLTVV.

The chain couples TRBV12-3 or TRBV12-4 to TRBJ1-1, with TRBD1 identical over 7 bases. The CDR3 has 13 residues. Trimming took 4 bases from V and 4 from J; bases not matched to a gene: 3. CDR3 region: CASSYRGFTEAFF. DNA for the CDR3: TGTGCCAGCAGTTACAGGGGTTTCACTGAAGCTTTCTTT.

The chain has TRBV18 and TRBJ2-7; weak D call: TRBD1 (6 bases). Germline CDR1 and CDR2: KGHSH and LQKENI. The germline V and J ends were trimmed by 0 bases and 4 bases, with 10 bases remaining between them. The CDR3 is 14 amino acids. CDR3 residues: CASSPPAGEYEQYV. DNA of the CDR3: TGTGCCAGCTCACCACCCGCAGGGGAATACGAGCAGTACGTC.

This sequence joins TRBV5-6 and TRBJ2-2; TRBD1 or TRBD2 may be the D gene (5 bases each). There are 14 residues in the CDR3. Germline assignment: CDR1 SGHDT and CDR2 YYEEEE. V shed 4 bases and J shed 4 bases, with 11 bases lying between them. In nucleotides, the CDR3 is TGTGCCAGCAGCCCGGGACGGGGCACCGGGGAGCTGTTTTTT. This translates into CASSPGRGTGELFF.

This clonotype was detected a few times. The gene calls are TRBV4-3 and TRBJ2-2; 10 positions match TRBD1. CDR1 LGHNA and CDR2 YSLEER come from the germline V gene. Losses at the gene ends were 5 bases for V and 7 bases for J; bases not matched to a gene: 7. This CDR3 contains 15 residues. CDR3 sequence reads: CASSRGQGRIGELFF. CDR3 coding DNA: TGCGCCAGCAGCAGGGGACAGGGGAGAATCGGGGAGCTGTTTTTT.

This clonotype was picked up one time. The chain has TRBV19 and TRBJ1-6; TRBD1 matches 10 bases. Germline V gives CDR1 LNHDA, CDR2 SQIVND (reference sequence). The CDR3 loop spans 15 amino acids. The V and J ends lost 10 bases and 3 bases, in that order; junction bases with no gene match: 6. The CDR3 bases are TGTGCCACCGGACAGGGGGGTGGCTATAATTCACCCCTCCACTTT. It is translated as CATGQGGGYNSPLHF.

With respect to this clonotype: A read error is possible here, since a much larger clone lies one base away. The chain uses TRBV7-3 and TRBJ2-5; 10 nucleotides match TRBD2. The CDR3 totals 15 residues. V lost 4 bases to trimming and J lost 3 bases; unmatched junction nucleotides: 5. Germline V gives CDR1 SGHTA, CDR2 FQGTGA. CDR3 residues: CASSSRTSGEETQYF. CDR3 nucleotides: TGTGCCAGCAGCTCCAGGACTAGCGGAGAAGAGACCCAGTACTTC.

This clonotype has a handful of counts. V gene TRBV5-1 combines with J gene TRBJ2-5; 11 positions match TRBD2. V dropped 4 bases and J dropped 5; count of bases not matched to a gene: 4. The germline gives CDR1 SGHRS, CDR2 YFSETQ. The CDR3 extends over 14 amino acids. DNA of the CDR3: TGCGCCAGCAGCACTAGCGGGGGTAGGGAGACCCAGTACTTC. As protein: CASSTSGGRETQYF.

Many counts were recorded for this clonotype. V gene TRBV4-3 combines with J gene TRBJ2-3; no clear D gene. Germline CDR1 and CDR2: LGHNA and YSLEER. CDR3 length: 14 residues. Trimming removed 1 base at V and 5 bases at J, with 10 bases between. In DNA, the CDR3 is TGCGCCAGCAGCCAAGGATCCGCTGGAGATACGCAGTATTTT. Its protein product is CASSQGSAGDTQYF.

This clonotype has a handful of counts. This rearrangement joins TRBV2 to TRBJ2-7; 8 bases are shared with TRBD1. The CDR3 sequence is 13 residues long. CDR1 and CDR2 (germline): SNHLY, FYNNEI. Trimming at V came to 6 bases and at J to 5 bases, leaving 6 bases not matched to a gene. For the CDR3, the DNA is TGTGCCAGCAGGGACAGGGAATACGACGAGCAGTACTTC. As protein: CASRDREYDEQYF.

The chain combines TRBV6-2 or TRBV6-3 with TRBJ1-2; TRBD1 matches 7 bases. From germline, CDR1 is MNHEY and CDR2 SVGEGT. After removal of 5 bases from V and 3 bases from J, the junction contained 9 bases not matched to a gene. The CDR3 loop spans 15 amino acids. This CDR3 is CASSPGQAGDYGYTF. DNA for the CDR3: TGTGCCAGCAGTCCTGGACAGGCCGGGGACTATGGCTACACCTTC.

The J gene is TRBJ2-3, the V gene TRBV12-3 or TRBV12-4, with 11 bases identical to TRBD2. The CDR3 has 17 amino acids. After removal of 10 bases from V and 2 bases from J, the junction contained 14 bases not matched to a gene. In DNA, the CDR3 is TGTGCCATCCGCAGGGATTCTAGCGGGGGGTTCACAGATACGCAGTATTTT. Protein: CAIRRDSSGGFTDTQYF.

This rearrangement joins TRBV6-6 to TRBJ1-5; D gene unclear. Between the trimmed V and J ends, which lost 5 bases and 2 bases, there was a span of 16 bases. The germline gives CDR1 MNHNY, CDR2 SVGAGI (reference sequence). The CDR3 loop spans 16 amino acids. The chain's CDR3 is CASSPLVQLGNQPQHF. CDR3 nucleotide sequence: TGTGCCAGCAGTCCCCTTGTGCAGCTTGGCAATCAGCCCCAGCATTTT.

In this sample, this clonotype turned up a few times. The chain couples TRBV7-2 to TRBJ2-1; TRBD2 is a possible D gene (6 bases). The germline CDR1 and CDR2 sequences are SGHTA and FQGNSA. The CDR3 covers 15 residues. Trimming left V 5 bases short and J 3 bases short, with 14 bases between. This CDR3 reads CASSPVGGFYNEQFF. CDR3 in DNA: TGTGCCAGCAGCCCAGTGGGGGGTTTCTACAATGAGCAGTTCTTC. Using reference TRBV7-2 and TRBJ2-1 for the parts outside the CDR3, the full variable domain is GAGVSQSPSNKVTEKGKDVELRCDPISGHTALYWYRQSLGQGLEFLIYFQGNSAPDKSGLPSDRFSAERTGGSVSTLTIQRTQQEDSAVYLCASSPVGGFYNEQFFGPGTRLTVL.

This clonotype was seen more than once but under ten times. This chain uses TRBV7-8 with TRBJ1-6, with D perhaps matching TRBD1 (6 bases). Germline V gene data show CDR1 as SGHVS and CDR2 as FQNEAQ. The V gene lost 1 base and the J gene lost 12 bases, with 13 bases spanning the gap. This CDR3 contains 14 residues. CDR3: CASSLGQVDQPLHF. CDR3 DNA: TGTGCCAGCAGCTTAGGACAGGTGGATCAACCCCTCCACTTT.

The table lists this clonotype with a few counts. CDR3 residues: CASSLEATEAFF. Written as DNA, the CDR3 is TGCGCCAGCAGCTTGGAGGCGACAGAAGCTTTCTTT. This chain links TRBV5-1 with TRBJ1-1; D not resolved. From germline, CDR1 is SGHRS and CDR2 YFSETQ. V dropped 0 bases and J dropped 8 bases, with 8 bases sitting between them. This CDR3 is 12 amino acids long.

There are many counts of this clonotype. This chain joins TRBV10-3 and TRBJ2-1, with D perhaps TRBD1 (6 bases). The CDR3 spans 16 residues. In germline, CDR1 is ENHRY, CDR2 SYGVKD. Trimming stripped 2 bases from V and 0 bases from J, with 11 bases between. The CDR3 bases are TGTGCCATCAGTGAGGGACAGACAAGCTCCTACAATGAGCAGTTCTTC. It encodes CAISEGQTSSYNEQFF.

The chain is built from TRBV6-2 or TRBV6-3 and TRBJ1-6; 8 nucleotides align to TRBD1. This CDR3 has 14 amino acids. The V segment lost 6 bases and the J segment 9 bases; nucleotides outside the gene matches: 7. CDR1 and CDR2 (germline): MNHEY, SVGEGT. The chain's CDR3 is CASRTTGASSPLHF. The CDR3 nucleotides read TGTGCCAGCAGAACGACAGGGGCTAGTTCACCCCTCCACTTT.

The chain's CDR3 is CASSPDSNTEAFF. The CDR3 DNA reads TGTGCCAGCAGCCCGGACAGTAACACTGAAGCTTTCTTT. The rearrangement joins TRBV7-2 to TRBJ1-1; possibly TRBD1 for D (6 bases). Trimming took 5 bases from V and 2 from J, leaving 9 bases between them. Germline-derived CDR1 and CDR2 are SGHTA and FQGNSA. CDR3 length: 13 amino acids.

V usage is TRBV20-1 and J usage is TRBJ2-7, with D possibly matching TRBD2 (6 bases). In germline, CDR1 is DFQATT, CDR2 SNEGSKA (reference sequence). The V end lost 6 bases, the J end lost 5 bases, and 23 bases lay between the germline ends. The CDR3 is made up of 15 amino acids. This CDR3 reads CSAISLGRGVNEQYF. The CDR3 bases are TGCAGTGCGATCAGCTTGGGGCGGGGTGTTAACGAGCAGTACTTC.

The rearrangement uses TRBV6-5 and TRBJ2-3, with TRBD1 matching over 9 bases. The CDR3 extends over 16 amino acids. Germline V gene sequence: CDR1 MNHEY, CDR2 SVGAGI. Trimming cost V 3 bases and J 6 bases; bases outside gene matches: 10. The CDR3 region is CASSYSGQGIADTQYF. The CDR3 nucleotides read TGTGCCAGCAGTTATTCCGGACAGGGGATCGCGGATACGCAGTATTTT.

The chain recombines TRBV6-5 with TRBJ1-5, with D maybe TRBD1 (5 bases). CDR1 is MNHEY, CDR2 SVGAGI, per germline. The CDR3 spans 13 residues. The V and J ends lost 0 bases and 9 bases respectively, with 9 bases between them. The CDR3 bases are TGTGCCAGCAGTTACTCCGGGGGAGGGCCCCAGCATTTT. Translated: CASSYSGGGPQHF.

The chain recombines TRBV20-1 with TRBJ2-3, with TRBD2 identical over 8 bases. The CDR3 loop spans 14 amino acids. V gave up 8 bases and J gave up 5 bases; unmatched junction bases: 12. Germline assignment: CDR1 DFQATT and CDR2 SNEGSKA (reference sequence). The CDR3 DNA reads TGCAGTCCAAGCGGGGGCGCGCGGGGAGATACGCAGTATTTT. Encoded protein: CSPSGGARGDTQYF.

This clonotype appeared a few times. The chain recombines TRBV20-1 with TRBJ2-7, with TRBD1 as a possible D gene (6 bases). Deletions cut 3 bases from V and 0 bases from J, with 15 bases between. The CDR3 extends over 15 amino acids. The germline CDR1 and CDR2 sequences are DFQATT and SNEGSKA (reference sequence). CDR3 amino acids: CSASDQGSSSYEQYF. CDR3 DNA sequence: TGCAGTGCTAGCGATCAGGGGTCTTCCTCCTACGAGCAGTACTTC.

This chain joins TRBV7-3 and TRBJ2-1, with 10 bases fitting TRBD2. CDR1 is SGHTA, CDR2 FQGTGA, per germline. V trimming: 5 bases; J trimming: 6 bases; junction bases outside the gene matches: 10. This CDR3 comprises 16 residues. For the CDR3, the DNA is TGTGCCAGCAGCCATTATTCTAGCGGGGGAAGCAATGAGCAGTTCTTC. Its protein product is CASSHYSSGGSNEQFF.

The CDR3 DNA sequence: TGCAGTGGAATACAGGGAGCGGGAAACACCATATATTTT. This translates into CSGIQGAGNTIYF. The rearrangement joins TRBV20-1 to TRBJ1-3, with D possibly being TRBD1 (6 bases). Trimming took off 7 bases at V and 4 bases at J, with 14 bases between the two ends. Germline CDR1 reads DFQATT; CDR2 reads SNEGSKA (reference sequence). The CDR3 covers 13 residues.

The chain carries TRBV20-1 and TRBJ1-2; D is unclear. Between the trimmed V and J ends, which lost 3 bases and 4 bases, there was a span of 6 bases. Germline V gene lookup returns CDR1 DFQATT and CDR2 SNEGSKA (reference sequence). This CDR3 is 11 amino acids long. CDR3 in DNA: TGCAGTGCTAGCGAGGCCTATGGCTACACCTTC. It translates to CSASEAYGYTF.

This rearrangement joins TRBV29-1 to TRBJ2-1; 11 nucleotides agree with TRBD2. The CDR3 is 14 amino acids. Germline lookup yields CDR1 SQVTM and CDR2 ANQGSEA. V was clipped by 3 bases and J by 4 bases; unmatched bases: 2. CDR3 bases: TGCAGCGTTGAGTCTAGCGGGGGGTACAATGAGCAGTTCTTC. This sequence encodes CSVESSGGYNEQFF.